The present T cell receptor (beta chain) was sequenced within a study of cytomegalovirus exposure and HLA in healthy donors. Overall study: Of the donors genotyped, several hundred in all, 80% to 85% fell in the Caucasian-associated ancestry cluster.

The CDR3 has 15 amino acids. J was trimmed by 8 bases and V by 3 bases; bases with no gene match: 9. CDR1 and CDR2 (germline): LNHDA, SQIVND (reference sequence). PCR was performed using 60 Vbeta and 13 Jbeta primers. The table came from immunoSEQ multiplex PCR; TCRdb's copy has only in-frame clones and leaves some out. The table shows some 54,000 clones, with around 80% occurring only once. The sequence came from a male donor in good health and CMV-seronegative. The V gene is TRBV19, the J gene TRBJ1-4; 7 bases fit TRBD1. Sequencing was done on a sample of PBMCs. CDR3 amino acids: CASSMTEGALEKLFF. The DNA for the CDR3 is TGTGCCAGTAGTATGACTGAGGGGGCCCTAGAAAAACTGTTTTTT.